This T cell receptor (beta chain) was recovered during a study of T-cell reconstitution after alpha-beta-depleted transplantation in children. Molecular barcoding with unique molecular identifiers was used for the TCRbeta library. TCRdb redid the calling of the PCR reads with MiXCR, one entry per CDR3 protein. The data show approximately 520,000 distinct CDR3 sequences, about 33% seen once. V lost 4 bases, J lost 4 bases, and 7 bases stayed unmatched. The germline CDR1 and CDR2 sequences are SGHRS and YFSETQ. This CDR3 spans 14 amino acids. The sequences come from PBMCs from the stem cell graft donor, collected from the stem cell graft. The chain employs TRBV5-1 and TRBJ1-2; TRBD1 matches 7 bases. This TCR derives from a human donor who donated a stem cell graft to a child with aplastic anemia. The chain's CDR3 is CASSGGQDPYGYTF. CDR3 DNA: TGCGCCAGCAGCGGTGGACAGGATCCCTATGGCTACACCTTC.